This TCR beta chain was recorded in a study of long-term antiretroviral therapy in people with HIV. V was clipped by 4 bases and J by 8 bases; unmatched bases: 10. This CDR3 comprises 16 residues. The germline V gene has CDR1 MGHDK and CDR2 SYGVNS. Survey-level immunoSEQ v3.0 assays were run. Sequenced by immunoSEQ multiplex PCR; TCRdb stores in-frame clones only, minus some. The sample has roughly 15,000 clones; roughly 90% are singletons. The receptor was isolated from a woman aged 40 to 50 with HIV. Sequences were derived from unsorted PBMCs, sampled 0.6 years after starting antiretroviral therapy. This rearrangement joins TRBV25-1 to TRBJ1-4; TRBD1 matches 10 bases. CDR3 residues: CASSAAPGQGTEKLFF. CDR3 coding DNA: TGTGCCAGCAGTGCCGCGCCGGGACAGGGGACCGAAAAACTGTTTTTT.